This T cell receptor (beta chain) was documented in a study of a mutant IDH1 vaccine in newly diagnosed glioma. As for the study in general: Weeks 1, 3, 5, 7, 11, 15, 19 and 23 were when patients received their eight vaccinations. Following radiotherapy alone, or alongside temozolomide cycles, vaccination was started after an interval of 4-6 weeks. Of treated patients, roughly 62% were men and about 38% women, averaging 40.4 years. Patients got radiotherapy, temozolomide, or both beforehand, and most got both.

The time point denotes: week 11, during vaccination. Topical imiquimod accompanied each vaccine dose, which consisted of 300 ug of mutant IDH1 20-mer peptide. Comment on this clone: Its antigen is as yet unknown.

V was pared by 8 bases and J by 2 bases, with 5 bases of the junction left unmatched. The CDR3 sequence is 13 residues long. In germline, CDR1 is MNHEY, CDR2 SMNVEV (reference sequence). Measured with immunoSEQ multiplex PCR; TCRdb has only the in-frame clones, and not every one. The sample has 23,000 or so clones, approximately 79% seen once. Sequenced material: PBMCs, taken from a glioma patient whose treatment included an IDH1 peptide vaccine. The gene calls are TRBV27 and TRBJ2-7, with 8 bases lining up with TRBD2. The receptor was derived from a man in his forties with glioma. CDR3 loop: CASATSVPYEQYF. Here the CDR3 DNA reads TGTGCCAGCGCGACTAGCGTTCCCTACGAGCAGTACTTC.